One and the same sample provided the 27 T cell receptor beta chains below, sequenced in a study of CXCR3-negative and CXCR3-positive naive CD8 T cells. Whole-study findings and limits: CXCR3-positive naive cells carried more hydrophobic TRB CDR3s than CXCR3-negative ones.

The authors made the TRB cDNA libraries by 5' RACE using UMI labels. TCRdb reprocessed the 5' RACE reads and keeps a single row for each CDR3 protein, giving no DNA. The sample has fewer than 140,000 distinct CDR3 sequences, and its top ten clones hold 0.3% to 0.4%. Antigens for these TCRs are unknown. Specimen: naive CXCR3+ CD8+ T cells from blood. The subset was: CD45RO-CCR7+CD27+CD95- naive CD8+ T cells expressing CXCR3 (TNR3+). These TCRs come from a human donor in good health. Some clones in this sample may be carry-over from other donors' samples.

The chain joins TRBV29-1 to TRBJ2-3; TCRdb indicates TRBD2, and absent DNA this call remains unverified. This CDR3 has 14 residues. Germline CDR1 and CDR2: SQVTM and ANQGSEA. CDR3 loop: CSVEAGGGTDTQYF.

The chain combines TRBV29-1 with TRBJ1-1; TCRdb outputs TRBD1, but without DNA this stays unchecked. The CDR3 is made up of 16 amino acids. Germline-derived CDR1 and CDR2 are SQVTM and ANQGSEA. CDR3 region: CSTLPQGSPMNTEAFF.

This chain uses TRBV29-1 with TRBJ1-1. The CDR3 spans 14 residues. The V gene's germline CDR1 is SQVTM and CDR2 ANQGSEA. The CDR3 is CSVEGSEMNTEAFF.

The CDR3 loop reads CASIDRSTDTQYF. The chain has TRBV2 and TRBJ2-3; TCRdb selects TRBD1, and the lack of DNA leaves this call unchecked. The V gene's germline CDR1 is SNHLY and CDR2 FYNNEI. The CDR3 covers 13 residues.

The chain couples TRBV28 to TRBJ1-5; the TCRdb D gene call, TRBD1, has no DNA to confirm it. CDR3 length: 14 amino acids. The germline V gene has CDR1 MDHEN and CDR2 SYDVKM. CDR3 sequence: CASSLRGFEQPQHF.

V is TRBV10-3 and J is TRBJ2-1; absent DNA, TCRdb's TRBD2 call cannot be checked. The CDR3 spans 18 residues. The germline CDR1 and CDR2 sequences are ENHRY and SYGVKD. This CDR3 reads CAISAGTSGRGQYNEQFF.

This chain joins TRBV7-8 and TRBJ2-7. Looked up from germline, CDR1 is SGHVS and CDR2 is FQNEAQ. CDR3 length: 14 amino acids. The chain's CDR3 is CASSGQLGSYEQYF.

J is TRBJ2-1 and V is TRBV7-8; with no DNA, the TCRdb D assignment of TRBD1 cannot be verified. CDR1 SGHVS and CDR2 FQNEAQ come from the germline V gene. There are 15 residues in the CDR3. CDR3 sequence: CASSLLTGSIDEQFF.

V gene TRBV13 combines with J gene TRBJ2-7; the D gene TCRdb calls, TRBD2, cannot be checked with no DNA. The CDR3 is 14 amino acids. Germline V CDR1 and CDR2: PRHDT, FYEKMQ (reference sequence). The CDR3 spells CASSLEGRPYEQYF.

The chain carries TRBV20-1 and TRBJ1-1. CDR3 length: 15 residues. CDR1 and CDR2 (germline): DFQATT, SNEGSKA (reference sequence). The CDR3 region is CSARDGMGGRTEAFF.

The chain is built from TRBV2 and TRBJ2-5; TCRdb designates TRBD2, a call that cannot be tested without DNA. CDR1 is SNHLY and CDR2 is FYNNEI in the germline V gene. This CDR3 region has 15 residues. CDR3 protein: CASSDIAGLQETQYF.

The chain carries TRBV27 and TRBJ2-7; TCRdb's D gene call, TRBD2, goes unchecked for lack of DNA. The CDR3 extends over 14 amino acids. Germline lookup yields CDR1 MNHEY and CDR2 SMNVEV (reference sequence). The CDR3 loop reads CASSWAGTSYEQYF.

This chain joins TRBV9 and TRBJ2-7; TCRdb proposes TRBD1, but this gene call is untestable without DNA. Germline values: CDR1 SGDLS, CDR2 YYNGEE. The length of the CDR3 is 14 residues. This CDR3 is CASSVGTGFYEQYF.

V usage is TRBV29-1 and J usage is TRBJ2-5; TCRdb returns TRBD1, unconfirmable since there is no DNA. Per the germline V gene, CDR1 is SQVTM and CDR2 is ANQGSEA. The CDR3 runs to 12 residues. The CDR3 protein is CSAGQGQETQYF. Filled out from reference TRBV29-1 and TRBJ2-5, the complete variable domain reads SAVISQKPSRDICQRGTSLTIQCQVDSQVTMMFWYRQQPGQSLTLIATANQGSEATYESGFVIDKFPISRPNLTFSTLTVSNMSPEDSSIYLCSAGQGQETQYFGPGTRLLVL.

The chain recombines TRBV20-1 with TRBJ2-3; TCRdb proposes TRBD1, but this gene call is untestable without DNA. CDR1 DFQATT and CDR2 SNEGSKA come from the germline V gene (reference sequence). The CDR3 spans 16 residues. The CDR3 spells CSGMPRDRAITDTQYF.

The chain combines TRBV12-3 or TRBV12-4 with TRBJ1-2; absent DNA, TCRdb's TRBD1 call cannot be checked. The length of the CDR3 is 12 residues. CDR3 sequence reads: CASRDMFDGYTF.

The chain joins TRBV20-1 to TRBJ2-7; absent DNA, TCRdb's TRBD1 call cannot be checked. The CDR3 totals 12 residues. Germline CDR1 DFQATT, CDR2 SNEGSKA (reference sequence). The CDR3 region is CSAATASYEQYF.

The chain has TRBV12-3 or TRBV12-4 and TRBJ2-1; the TCRdb call, TRBD2, lacks DNA for checking. The CDR3 consists of 16 residues. This chain's CDR3 is CASSTRLAGNYNEQFF.

V is TRBV29-1 and J is TRBJ2-7; there is no DNA to check the TCRdb D call of TRBD2. The CDR3 length is 11 residues. Germline CDR1 reads SQVTM; CDR2 reads ANQGSEA. CDR3 residues: CSVGGGYEQYF.

This chain connects TRBV12-3 or TRBV12-4 to TRBJ2-7; TCRdb lists TRBD1, though no DNA is available to test this call. The CDR3 length is 13 residues. The CDR3 sequence is CASSLGTGREQYF.

This chain joins TRBV7-2 and TRBJ2-7; TCRdb selects TRBD1, and the lack of DNA leaves this call unchecked. The germline gives CDR1 SGHTA, CDR2 FQGNSA. The CDR3 contains 15 residues. CDR3 amino acids: CASSFEGTVWYEQYF.

The V and J genes are TRBV7-2 and TRBJ1-1; the D call of TRBD1 rests on TCRdb alone, since no DNA is present to check it. CDR1 is SGHTA and CDR2 is FQGNSA in the germline V gene. This CDR3 is built from 12 residues. The CDR3: CASSLDRAEAFF.

V usage is TRBV11-3 and J usage is TRBJ2-1; TCRdb gives TRBD1 as the D gene, but with no DNA this cannot be confirmed. Germline values: CDR1 SGHNT, CDR2 YENEEA. This CDR3 has 16 residues. Here the CDR3 reads CASSSPWRGDNNEQFF.

CDR3 sequence reads: CASSVRRVGETQYF. The V call is TRBV9, the J call TRBJ2-5; TCRdb's D call, TRBD1, is unchecked because there is no DNA. This CDR3 is built from 14 residues. Germline CDR1 and CDR2: SGDLS and YYNGEE.

This chain links TRBV12-5 with TRBJ2-7; TCRdb picks TRBD1, but there is no DNA to check that call. CDR1 is LGHNT, CDR2 FRNRAP, per germline. CDR3 length equals 12 residues. CDR3 region: CASGLTGDEQYF.

This chain uses TRBV11-3 with TRBJ2-2. Germline loops: CDR1 SGHNT, CDR2 YENEEA. The CDR3 is 12 residues long. Here the CDR3 reads CASSHTVGELFF. Based on the CDR3 plus reference TRBV11-3 and TRBJ2-2, the full variable domain is EAGVVQSPRYKIIEKKQPVAFWCNPISGHNTLYWYLQNLGQGPELLIRYENEEAVDDSQLPKDRFSAERLKGVDSTLKIQPAELGDSAVYLCASSHTVGELFFGEGSRLTVL.

The V and J genes are TRBV6-6 and TRBJ2-2; TCRdb's D call of TRBD2 is untestable without DNA. The CDR3 loop spans 14 amino acids. From germline, CDR1 is MNHNY and CDR2 SVGAGI (reference sequence). The CDR3 loop is CASSSELATGELFF.